One and the same sample provided the 11 T cell receptor beta chains below, sequenced in a study of T cells in localized non-small cell lung cancer. Assay used: immunoSEQ multiplex PCR; TCRdb lists only in-frame clones, some missing. There are 25,000 to 35,000 clones in the sample; roughly four fifths occur only once, and 4% to 5.5% lies in the top ten. The sequenced sample was peripheral blood mononuclear cells, obtained before any cancer treatment. Every receptor here comes from a man between 35 and 75 years old with stage III lung adenocarcinoma.

The rearrangement uses TRBV19 and TRBJ2-1, with no clear D. Germline assignment: CDR1 LNHDA and CDR2 SQIVND (reference sequence). Trimming pared 4 bases from V and 0 bases from J, leaving 10 bases between. The CDR3 is made up of 15 amino acids. This CDR3 is CASSTYFSSYNEQFF. The DNA of the CDR3 is TGTGCCAGTAGTACTTACTTCTCCTCCTACAATGAGCAGTTCTTC.

The CDR3 sequence: CASSWGEETQYF. CDR3 nucleotides: TGTGCCAGCAGTTGGGGGGAAGAGACCCAGTACTTC. The chain has TRBV28 and TRBJ2-5; a possible D gene is TRBD2 (6 bases). The CDR3 sequence is 12 residues long. Trimming shortened V by 4 bases and J by 3 bases, and 6 bases separated the two germline ends. CDR1 is MDHEN and CDR2 is SYDVKM in the germline V gene.

V usage is TRBV13 and J usage is TRBJ2-3; a possible D gene is TRBD1 (6 bases). Trimming shortened V by 0 bases and J by 3 bases, and 13 bases separated the two germline ends. Germline V CDR1 and CDR2: PRHDT, FYEKMQ (reference sequence). This CDR3 is built from 16 residues. CDR3 sequence reads: CASSLGSGRGTDTQYF. CDR3 nucleotides: TGTGCCAGCAGCTTAGGCTCCGGCAGGGGTACAGATACGCAGTATTTT.

The rearrangement links TRBV13 to TRBJ1-2; D is unresolved. Trimming took off 5 bases at V and 7 bases at J, with 20 bases between the two ends. The CDR3 is made up of 15 amino acids. In germline, CDR1 is PRHDT, CDR2 FYEKMQ (reference sequence). The CDR3 DNA is TGTGCCAGCAGCGGCGCGGCTGGGCGGCTTAGTGGCTACACCTTC. Its translation: CASSGAAGRLSGYTF.

This clone has just a few counts. V and J are TRBV2 and TRBJ1-5; the D is unclear. In germline, CDR1 is SNHLY, CDR2 FYNNEI. Trimming took off 4 bases at V and 3 bases at J, with 7 bases between the two ends. The CDR3 is made up of 13 amino acids. In DNA, the CDR3 is TGTGCCAGCAGTGTGGGGAACAATCAGCCCCAGCATTTT. This codes for CASSVGNNQPQHF.

This clone was seen a handful of times. J is TRBJ2-5 and V is TRBV5-6; D is possibly TRBD1 (5 bases). The V and J ends lost 2 bases and 5 bases respectively, with 16 bases between them. The germline V gene encodes CDR1 SGHDT and CDR2 YYEEEE. There are 15 residues in the CDR3. As DNA, the CDR3 is TGTGCCAGCAGCTTTGATGAGGACACTTACGAGACCCAGTACTTC. Its protein is CASSFDEDTYETQYF.

This chain links TRBV5-6 with TRBJ2-7; no firm D call. Looked up from germline, CDR1 is SGHDT and CDR2 is YYEEEE. The CDR3 extends over 14 amino acids. V lost 3 bases and J 2 bases, leaving 12 bases between the germline ends. This CDR3 is CASSWYVGTYEQYV. Here the CDR3 DNA reads TGTGCCAGCAGCTGGTATGTGGGGACCTACGAGCAGTACGTC.

The chain couples TRBV28 to TRBJ2-7, with TRBD1 as a possible D gene (6 bases). CDR1 and CDR2 from the germline V gene are MDHEN and SYDVKM. The CDR3 covers 13 residues. V was pared by 2 bases and J by 7 bases, with 12 bases between. CDR3 amino acids: CASSLPGQPEQYV. In nucleotides, the CDR3 is TGTGCCAGCAGTTTACCCGGACAGCCTGAGCAGTACGTC.

The V call is TRBV4-1, the J call TRBJ1-4; 7 bases match TRBD1. V lost 0 bases and J lost 0; bases outside the gene matches: 13. CDR1 MGHRA and CDR2 YSYEKL come from the germline V gene. The CDR3 has 20 amino acids. The CDR3 reads CASSQEPQTGRATTNEKLFF. CDR3 bases: TGCGCCAGCAGCCAAGAACCACAGACAGGGCGCGCAACAACTAATGAAAAACTGTTTTTT.

The gene calls are TRBV27 and TRBJ2-1, with D possibly being TRBD1 or TRBD2 (5 bases each). Germline V gene lookup returns CDR1 MNHEY and CDR2 SMNVEV (reference sequence). CDR3 length: 14 amino acids. V gave up 10 bases and J gave up 9 bases, with 22 bases separating them. CDR3 DNA sequence: TGTGCCACCCATTCGAGGGGCGTAGGGTTTGAGCAGTTCTTC. Translation: CATHSRGVGFEQFF.

The rearrangement joins TRBV27 to TRBJ1-6; 7 nucleotides match TRBD1. The CDR3 consists of 18 residues. The V segment lost 3 bases and the J segment 5 bases; nucleotides outside the gene matches: 13. Germline CDR1 reads MNHEY; CDR2 reads SMNVEV (reference sequence). CDR3 DNA sequence: TGTGCCAGCAGTTTTAAGCAGGGGGTGAAGTCTCATAATTCACCCCTCCACTTT. Translated: CASSFKQGVKSHNSPLHF.